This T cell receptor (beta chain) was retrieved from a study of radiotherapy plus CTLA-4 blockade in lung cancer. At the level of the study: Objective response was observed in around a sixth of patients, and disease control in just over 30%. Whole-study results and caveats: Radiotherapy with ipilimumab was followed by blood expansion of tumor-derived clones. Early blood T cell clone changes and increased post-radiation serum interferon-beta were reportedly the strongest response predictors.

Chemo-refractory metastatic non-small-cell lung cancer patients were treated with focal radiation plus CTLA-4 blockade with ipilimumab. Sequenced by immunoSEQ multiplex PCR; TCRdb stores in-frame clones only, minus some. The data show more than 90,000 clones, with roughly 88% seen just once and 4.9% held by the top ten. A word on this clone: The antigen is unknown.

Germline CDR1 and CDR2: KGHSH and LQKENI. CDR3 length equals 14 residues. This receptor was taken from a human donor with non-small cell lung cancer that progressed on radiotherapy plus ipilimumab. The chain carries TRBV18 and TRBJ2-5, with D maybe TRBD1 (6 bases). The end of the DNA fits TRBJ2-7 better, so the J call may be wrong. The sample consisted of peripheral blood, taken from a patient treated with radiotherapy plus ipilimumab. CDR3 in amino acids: CASSPSGHSYEQYF. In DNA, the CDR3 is TGTGCCAGCTCACCATCGGGACACTCCTACGAGCAGTACTTC.